Presented here are 12 T cell receptor beta chains from one specimen sequenced in a study of blood T cell repertoires in COVID-19. Using immunoSEQ multiplex PCR, the repertoire was profiled, and TCRdb retains in-frame clones only, with some absent. The sample includes approximately 200,000 clones, approximately 89% of them seen just once. Sequences were obtained from peripheral blood. The receptors were gathered from a woman aged 25 to 39 with acute or convalescent COVID-19.

The chain joins TRBV6-6 to TRBJ2-1, with 7 bases aligning to TRBD2. V was clipped by 11 bases and J by 5 bases; unmatched bases: 12. From germline, CDR1 is MNHNY and CDR2 SVGAGI (reference sequence). The CDR3 extends over 14 amino acids. The CDR3 sequence is CAVVPGTKNNEQFF. DNA of the CDR3: TGTGCCGTCGTACCTGGGACTAAAAACAATGAGCAGTTCTTC.

The rearrangement joins TRBV28 to TRBJ1-4, with 9 bases identical to TRBD1. Trimming cost V 6 bases and J 8 bases; bases outside gene matches: 4. CDR3 size: 13 residues. Per the germline V gene, CDR1 is MDHEN and CDR2 is SYDVKM. This chain's CDR3 is CASRDRGLEKLFF. CDR3 nucleotide sequence: TGTGCCAGCAGGGACAGGGGTCTGGAAAAACTGTTTTTT.

The chain couples TRBV28 to TRBJ1-2; no definite D call. Trimming stripped 2 bases from V and 5 bases from J, with 9 bases between. In germline, CDR1 is MDHEN, CDR2 SYDVKM. CDR3 length: 13 amino acids. CDR3 region: CASSLSAGYGYTF. As DNA, the CDR3 is TGTGCCAGCAGTTTAAGCGCGGGATATGGCTACACCTTC.

The rearrangement uses TRBV3-1 (or the pseudogene TRBV3-2) and TRBJ1-2; D is unresolved. Germline CDR1 is LGHDT and CDR2 is YNNKEL (reference sequence). Between the trimmed V and J ends, which lost 2 bases and 7 bases, there was a span of 11 bases. CDR3 size: 13 residues. The CDR3, as DNA: TGTGCCAGCAGCCAATTCCCCCGGGTTGGCTACACCTTC. Amino acid sequence: CASSQFPRVGYTF.

The chain employs TRBV4-1 and TRBJ2-3; 7 nucleotides align to TRBD1. CDR1 and CDR2 from the germline V gene are MGHRA and YSYEKL. There are 13 residues in the CDR3. V shed 4 bases, J shed 8 bases, and the junction held 6 bases outside the gene matches. CDR3 in amino acids: CASSPGQVGTQYF. In DNA, the CDR3 is TGCGCCAGCAGCCCTGGACAGGTAGGTACGCAGTATTTT.

The chain recombines TRBV27 with TRBJ2-2; 11 nucleotides align to TRBD2. This CDR3 is 15 amino acids long. In germline, CDR1 is MNHEY, CDR2 SMNVEV (reference sequence). V dropped 9 bases and J dropped 5; count of bases not matched to a gene: 8. CDR3 coding DNA: TGTGCCAGTCCGACTAGCGGGACGGGAACCGGGGAGCTGTTTTTT. Translating gives CASPTSGTGTGELFF.

The chain is built from TRBV6-5 and TRBJ1-2; perhaps TRBD1 as D (5 bases). The CDR3 extends over 13 amino acids. Deletions cut 6 bases from V and 7 bases from J, with 15 bases between. CDR1 and CDR2 from the germline V gene are MNHEY and SVGAGI. The CDR3 DNA reads TGTGCCAGCAGGCTAGACAGCCTAAGTGGCTACACCTTC. This translates into CASRLDSLSGYTF.

The rearrangement joins TRBV7-2 to TRBJ2-5; D is perhaps TRBD1 (6 bases). The CDR3 contains 13 residues. V lost 7 bases, J lost 2 bases, and 11 bases lay in between. CDR1 is SGHTA, CDR2 FQGNSA, per germline. CDR3 amino acids: CASKRGQQETQYF. CDR3 coding DNA: TGTGCCAGCAAGAGGGGACAACAAGAGACCCAGTACTTC.

The V and J genes are TRBV5-1 and TRBJ2-2; the D gene is possibly TRBD2 (6 bases). Trimming stripped 5 bases from V and 3 bases from J, with 14 bases between. Per germline, CDR1 SGHRS and CDR2 YFSETQ. The CDR3 spans 15 residues. This chain's CDR3 is CASSPGGVDTGELFF. The CDR3 DNA reads as TGCGCCAGCAGTCCCGGGGGAGTTGACACCGGGGAGCTGTTTTTT.

The chain uses TRBV11-3 and TRBJ2-3, with TRBD1 matching 11 bases. V trimming: 3 bases; J trimming: 4 bases; junction bases outside the gene matches: 6. The germline gives CDR1 SGHNT, CDR2 YENEEA. This CDR3 is built from 16 residues. The CDR3 sequence: CASSLGGQGDSDTQYF. CDR3 coding DNA: TGTGCCAGCAGCTTGGGGGGACAGGGGGATTCAGATACGCAGTATTTT.

The chain couples TRBV2 to TRBJ1-1; 9 bases line up with TRBD1. Germline V gene data show CDR1 as SNHLY and CDR2 as FYNNEI. The junction had 4 bases not matched to a gene; V was cut back by 8 bases and J by 3 bases. The length of the CDR3 is 13 residues. CDR3 residues: CASGGQGYTEAFF. The CDR3 coding sequence is TGTGCCAGCGGGGGACAGGGATACACTGAAGCTTTCTTT.

J is TRBJ2-3 and V is TRBV5-1; TRBD2 matches at 12 bases. Germline loops: CDR1 SGHRS, CDR2 YFSETQ. This CDR3 region has 15 residues. V was clipped by 9 bases and J by 3 bases; unmatched bases: 8. The CDR3 bases are TGCGCCACCGCAGCCGGGACTAGCGGGACAGATACGCAGTATTTT. It yields the protein CATAAGTSGTDTQYF.